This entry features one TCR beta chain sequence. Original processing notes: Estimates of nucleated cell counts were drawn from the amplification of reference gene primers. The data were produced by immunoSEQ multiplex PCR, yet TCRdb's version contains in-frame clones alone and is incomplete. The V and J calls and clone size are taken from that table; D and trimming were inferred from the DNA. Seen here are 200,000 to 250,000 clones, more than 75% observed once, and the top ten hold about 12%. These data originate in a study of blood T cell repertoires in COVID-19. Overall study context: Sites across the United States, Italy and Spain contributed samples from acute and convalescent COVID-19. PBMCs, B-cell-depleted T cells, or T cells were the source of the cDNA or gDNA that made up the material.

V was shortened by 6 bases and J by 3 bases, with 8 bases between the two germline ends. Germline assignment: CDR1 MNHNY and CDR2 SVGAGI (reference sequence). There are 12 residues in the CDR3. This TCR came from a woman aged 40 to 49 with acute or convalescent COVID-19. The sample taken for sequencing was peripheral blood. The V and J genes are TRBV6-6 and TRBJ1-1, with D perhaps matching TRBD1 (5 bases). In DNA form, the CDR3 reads TGTGCCAGCAGAGGGGTCGACACTGAAGCTTTCTTT. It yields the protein CASRGVDTEAFF.